Listed here are 13 T cell receptor beta chains from one sample, sequenced in a study of T-cell memory formation after mild COVID-19. Each CDR3 protein gets one entry after TCRdb re-called the 5' RACE reads with MiXCR. The sample lists about 420,000 distinct CDR3 sequences; around a quarter were seen once. The sample was PBMCs or a T cell subset sorted from them (not recorded which). The receptors stem from an adult woman who had mild COVID-19 (a few samples of this study predate the infection). Cell type and time point are not known.

This clonotype was observed a few times. The rearrangement links TRBV4-1 to TRBJ1-2, with D perhaps TRBD1 (6 bases). Trimming pared 0 bases from V and 4 bases from J, leaving 15 bases between. CDR1 and CDR2 from the germline V gene are MGHRA and YSYEKL. CDR3 size: 16 residues. DNA for the CDR3: TGCGCCAGCAGCCAAGATAAGGGCAGAGGGGGCTATGGCTACACCTTC. Its protein is CASSQDKGRGGYGYTF.

The J gene is TRBJ1-2, the V gene TRBV12-3 or TRBV12-4; perhaps TRBD1 as D (5 bases). There are 14 residues in the CDR3. The germline V and J ends were trimmed by 3 bases and 3 bases, with 11 bases remaining between them. CDR3 region: CASSFSQGDYGYTF. CDR3 nucleotides: TGTGCCAGCAGTTTCAGCCAGGGAGACTATGGCTACACCTTC.

The chain couples TRBV7-2 to TRBJ2-1, with a tentative D call TRBD2 (5 bases). The V gene lost 0 bases and the J gene lost 5 bases, with 11 bases spanning the gap. The CDR3 sequence is 15 residues long. CDR1 and CDR2 (germline): SGHTA, FQGNSA. As DNA, the CDR3 is TGTGCCAGCAGCTTAGCGCGGGCGGGTAACAATGAGCAGTTCTTC. Its translation: CASSLARAGNNEQFF. Variable domain in full (rest from reference TRBV7-2 and TRBJ2-1): GAGVSQSPSNKVTEKGKDVELRCDPISGHTALYWYRQSLGQGLEFLIYFQGNSAPDKSGLPSDRFSAERTGGSVSTLTIQRTQQEDSAVYLCASSLARAGNNEQFFGPGTRLTVL.

The chain carries TRBV28 and TRBJ1-2; D is unclear. The CDR3 length is 13 residues. Trimming stripped 2 bases from V and 3 bases from J, with 7 bases between. Germline CDR1 reads MDHEN; CDR2 reads SYDVKM. This CDR3 reads CASSLLGYYGYTF. In nucleotides, the CDR3 is TGTGCCAGCAGTTTACTGGGGTACTATGGCTACACCTTC.

The rearrangement joins TRBV14 to TRBJ1-4, with unresolved D. This CDR3 contains 15 residues. Trimming shortened V by 2 bases and J by 3 bases, and 10 bases separated the two germline ends. Germline V CDR1 and CDR2: SGHDN, FVKESK. CDR3 protein: CASSQPTDPNEKLFF. The CDR3 nucleotides are TGTGCCAGCAGCCAACCGACGGACCCTAATGAAAAACTGTTTTTT.

The chain couples TRBV7-8 to TRBJ2-5, with a weak D call TRBD1 (6 bases). V was pared by 4 bases and J by 5 bases, with 17 bases between. This CDR3 region has 15 residues. CDR1 is SGHVS and CDR2 is FQNEAQ in the germline V gene. The CDR3 DNA sequence: TGTGCCAGCAGCTCAACACAGGGTTTTTGGGAGACCCAGTACTTC. Amino acids: CASSSTQGFWETQYF.

The genes are TRBV5-1 and TRBJ1-4; D not resolved. Trimming shortened V by 4 bases and J by 8 bases, and 21 bases separated the two germline ends. The CDR3 loop spans 16 amino acids. The germline V gene encodes CDR1 SGHRS and CDR2 YFSETQ. CDR3 nucleotide sequence: TGCGCCAGCAGCCCGGAGGTAGGAATCGCTGAAGAAAAACTGTTTTTT. It specifies CASSPEVGIAEEKLFF.

The rearrangement joins TRBV18 to TRBJ2-7; D possibly corresponds to TRBD1 (5 bases). The ends were cut back, 2 bases at V and 5 bases at J, with 10 bases in the middle. CDR3 size: 13 residues. Germline CDR1 KGHSH, CDR2 LQKENI. CDR3 region: CASSPIQANEQYF. The CDR3 DNA is TGTGCCAGCTCACCAATACAGGCAAACGAGCAGTACTTC.

The table lists this clonotype with a few counts. The V and J genes are TRBV24-1 and TRBJ2-1, with D perhaps matching TRBD1 (5 bases). The germline CDR1 and CDR2 sequences are KGHDR and SFDVKD. This CDR3 has 14 amino acids. With 10 bases removed from V and 5 bases from J, the gap between germline ends came to 17 bases. The CDR3 sequence: CATTNGVGDNEQFF. CDR3 coding DNA: TGTGCCACGACCAATGGGGTAGGGGACAATGAGCAGTTCTTC.

This clonotype was detected only a few times. This chain connects TRBV7-2 to TRBJ2-1; 11 bases align to TRBD2. Germline V CDR1 and CDR2: SGHTA, FQGNSA. CDR3 length: 16 amino acids. The ends lost 3 bases at V and 5 bases at J; junction bases unmatched: 6. The CDR3 DNA reads TGTGCCAGCAGCTTGATTACGGGACTAGCGGACAATGAGCAGTTCTTC. Amino acids: CASSLITGLADNEQFF.

The V and J genes are TRBV6-6 and TRBJ1-6, with 8 nucleotides matching TRBD1. V dropped 5 bases and J dropped 7; count of bases not matched to a gene: 4. Germline CDR1 is MNHNY and CDR2 is SVGAGI (reference sequence). The CDR3 totals 14 residues. The CDR3 region has the DNA TGTGCCAGCAGTACGACAGGGGCCAATTCACCCCTCCACTTT. Protein: CASSTTGANSPLHF.

The chain uses TRBV20-1 and TRBJ1-1, with TRBD1 as a possible D gene (5 bases). CDR1 is DFQATT and CDR2 is SNEGSKA in the germline V gene (reference sequence). The V end was cut by 3 bases, the J end by 2 bases, with 19 bases between. The CDR3 loop spans 16 amino acids. Here the CDR3 DNA reads TGCAGTGCTAGGAGAGACAGTCCCTTCTTAAACACTGAAGCTTTCTTT. Amino acids: CSARRDSPFLNTEAFF.

This rearrangement joins TRBV14 to TRBJ2-1; no clear D gene. Germline V lookup: CDR1 SGHDN, CDR2 FVKESK. There are 15 residues in the CDR3. Trimming left V 4 bases short and J 5 bases short, with 15 bases between. This CDR3 is CASSLGRTRDNEQFF. The DNA of the CDR3 is TGTGCCAGCAGCCTTGGCAGAACCCGGGACAATGAGCAGTTCTTC.